This passage covers 27 T cell receptor beta chains from one sample sequenced in a study of CXCR3-negative and CXCR3-positive naive CD8 T cells. Notes on the study in general: Naive CXCR3-positive cells had TRB CDR3s more hydrophobic than those of CXCR3-negative naive cells.

Antigens of these TCRs are unknown. In preparing the TRB cDNA libraries, 5' RACE with UMI labels was used. TCRdb reprocessed the 5' RACE reads; each CDR3 protein has one entry and no DNA is given. The table for this sample gives more than 100,000 distinct CDR3 sequences. Material: naive CXCR3+ CD8+ T cells from blood. Subset of the sample: CD45RO-CCR7+CD27+CD95- naive CD8+ T cells expressing CXCR3 (TNR3+). These receptors originate from a human donor in good health. Some clones in this sample may be carry-over from other donors' samples.

The CDR3 spells CASSQGRLADTDTQYF. The chain couples TRBV4-3 to TRBJ2-3; the D call of TRBD2 rests on TCRdb alone, since no DNA is present to check it. The CDR3 contains 16 residues. CDR1 is LGHNA, CDR2 YSLEER, per germline.

This chain joins TRBV29-1 and TRBJ1-1; as DNA is missing, the TRBD1 call by TCRdb cannot be tested. Germline V gene sequence: CDR1 SQVTM, CDR2 ANQGSEA. The CDR3 runs to 14 residues. Here the CDR3 reads CSVRVFVGDTEAFF.

The gene calls are TRBV11-2 and TRBJ2-7; TCRdb designates TRBD2, a call that cannot be tested without DNA. Germline CDR1 is SGHAT and CDR2 is FQNNGV. The CDR3 sequence is 13 residues long. CDR3 loop: CASRPGLIYEQYF.

The chain links TRBV9 to TRBJ1-6; TCRdb indicates TRBD1, and absent DNA this call remains unverified. Germline CDR1 is SGDLS and CDR2 is YYNGEE. This CDR3 contains 15 residues. The CDR3 loop is CASSVVDRGLSPLHF.

This sequence joins TRBV15 and TRBJ2-1; TCRdb outputs TRBD2, but without DNA this stays unchecked. The CDR3 is 16 amino acids. Germline CDR1 is LNHNV and CDR2 is YYDKDF (reference sequence). CDR3 sequence reads: CATSTQASGGYNEQFF.

The chain employs TRBV30 and TRBJ1-6; absent DNA, TCRdb's TRBD1 call cannot be checked. CDR1 and CDR2 from the germline V gene are GTSNPN and SVGIG (reference sequence). The CDR3 is 13 residues long. CDR3 protein: CAWRDGGLTPLHF.

The chain employs TRBV3-1 and TRBJ2-7; TCRdb selects TRBD1, and the lack of DNA leaves this call unchecked. In germline, CDR1 is LGHDT, CDR2 YNNKEL (reference sequence). This CDR3 region has 15 residues. The CDR3 protein is CASSQTPTGDYEQYF.

V is TRBV6-6 and J is TRBJ2-4; TCRdb reports TRBD1, a call that lacks DNA to check it against. Germline V gene sequence: CDR1 MNHNY, CDR2 SVGAGI (reference sequence). This CDR3 has 18 residues. The CDR3: CASSYSAQGDIAKNIQYF.

The V and J genes are TRBV29-1 and TRBJ2-1; the D call from TCRdb, TRBD1, cannot be confirmed without DNA. The germline gives CDR1 SQVTM, CDR2 ANQGSEA. The CDR3 length is 13 residues. The CDR3 protein is CSVEQGAYNAQFF.

V gene TRBV9 combines with J gene TRBJ1-5; TCRdb gives TRBD1 as the D gene, but with no DNA this cannot be confirmed. CDR3 length equals 15 residues. CDR1 is SGDLS and CDR2 is YYNGEE in the germline V gene. The CDR3 region is CASSDGGDSNQPQHF.

This rearrangement joins TRBV5-1 to TRBJ2-1; no DNA is available, so the TRBD2 call from TCRdb remains unchecked. This CDR3 contains 12 residues. CDR1 and CDR2 from the germline V gene are SGHRS and YFSETQ. CDR3: CASSLLPGVQFF. The full variable domain, in which reference TRBV5-1 and TRBJ2-1 provide the parts outside the CDR3, is KAGVTQTPRYLIKTRGQQVTLSCSPISGHRSVSWYQQTPGQGLQFLFEYFSETQRNKGNFPGRFSGRQFSNSRSEMNVSTLELGDSALYLCASSLLPGVQFFGPGTRLTVL.

The gene calls are TRBV27 and TRBJ2-7; absent DNA, TCRdb's TRBD1 call cannot be checked. The CDR3 spans 14 residues. CDR1 is MNHEY and CDR2 is SMNVEV in the germline V gene (reference sequence). Here the CDR3 reads CASSRDREFREQYF.

V and J are TRBV11-1 and TRBJ1-1; TCRdb lists TRBD1, though no DNA is available to test this call. Germline V gene data show CDR1 as SGHAT and CDR2 as FQDESV (reference sequence). The CDR3 totals 12 residues. This CDR3 reads CASTARSSEAFF.

The CDR3 reads CASSATGGLAGSETQYF. This chain uses TRBV7-6 with TRBJ2-5; the TCRdb call, TRBD2, lacks DNA for checking. CDR3 size: 17 residues. Germline assignment: CDR1 SGHVS and CDR2 FNYEAQ.

J is TRBJ1-2 and V is TRBV29-1; TCRdb calls TRBD1, which cannot be checked without DNA. This CDR3 is built from 15 residues. Per the germline V gene, CDR1 is SQVTM and CDR2 is ANQGSEA. The CDR3 reads CSVEPGQELNYGYTF. The whole variable domain, remainder taken from reference TRBV29-1 and TRBJ1-2, is SAVISQKPSRDICQRGTSLTIQCQVDSQVTMMFWYRQQPGQSLTLIATANQGSEATYESGFVIDKFPISRPNLTFSTLTVSNMSPEDSSIYLCSVEPGQELNYGYTFGSGTRLTVV.

This chain joins TRBV3-1 and TRBJ2-5; TCRdb calls TRBD2, which cannot be checked without DNA. Germline loops: CDR1 LGHDT, CDR2 YNNKEL (reference sequence). The CDR3 extends over 15 amino acids. CDR3 amino acids: CASSQDHGGWETQYF.

The genes are TRBV4-3 and TRBJ2-7; the TCRdb call, TRBD1, lacks DNA for checking. The CDR3 sequence is 16 residues long. Germline CDR1 LGHNA, CDR2 YSLEER. This CDR3 is CASSQEKEGVSYEQYF.

V and J are TRBV4-1 and TRBJ2-7; TCRdb proposes TRBD1, but this gene call is untestable without DNA. This CDR3 has 16 amino acids. Germline CDR1 reads MGHRA; CDR2 reads YSYEKL. CDR3 loop: CASSQAFYGGAYEQYF.

This rearrangement joins TRBV5-1 to TRBJ1-1; checking the TCRdb D call of TRBD1 is not possible without DNA. Germline loops: CDR1 SGHRS, CDR2 YFSETQ. The CDR3 is 14 residues long. Here the CDR3 reads CASSSIGVTAEAFF. The full variable domain, its missing parts supplied by reference TRBV5-1 and TRBJ1-1, is KAGVTQTPRYLIKTRGQQVTLSCSPISGHRSVSWYQQTPGQGLQFLFEYFSETQRNKGNFPGRFSGRQFSNSRSEMNVSTLELGDSALYLCASSSIGVTAEAFFGQGTRLTVV.

The rearrangement uses TRBV28 and TRBJ2-3; lacking DNA, the TRBD1 call made by TCRdb goes unchecked. CDR3 size: 15 residues. In germline, CDR1 is MDHEN, CDR2 SYDVKM. The CDR3 spells CASSWTGSGGDTQYF.

J is TRBJ2-7 and V is TRBV29-1. CDR1 is SQVTM and CDR2 is ANQGSEA in the germline V gene. This CDR3 is 13 amino acids long. The CDR3 reads CSVEDPWKYEQYF.

V gene TRBV24-1 combines with J gene TRBJ2-2; TCRdb gives TRBD1 as the D gene, but with no DNA this cannot be confirmed. CDR3 length: 16 residues. The germline V gene encodes CDR1 KGHDR and CDR2 SFDVKD. The chain's CDR3 is CATSDLTGVNTGELFF.

The rearrangement uses TRBV28 and TRBJ2-4; TCRdb's D call of TRBD1 is untestable without DNA. This CDR3 has 16 residues. Germline-derived CDR1 and CDR2 are MDHEN and SYDVKM. The chain's CDR3 is CASRNPGQGDENIQYF.

The V gene is TRBV15, the J gene TRBJ2-7; TCRdb indicates TRBD1, and absent DNA this call remains unverified. CDR3 length equals 14 residues. Germline V gene lookup returns CDR1 LNHNV and CDR2 YYDKDF (reference sequence). CDR3 amino acids: CATSDRASSYEQYF. Looking up the rest from reference TRBV15 and TRBJ2-7 gives the full variable domain: DAMVIQNPRYQVTQFGKPVTLSCSQTLNHNVMYWYQQKSSQAPKLLFHYYDKDFNNEADTPDNFQSRRPNTSFCFLDIRSPGLGDTAMYLCATSDRASSYEQYFGPGTRLTVT.

The rearrangement joins TRBV11-2 to TRBJ2-4; TCRdb selects TRBD1, and the lack of DNA leaves this call unchecked. The CDR3 covers 13 residues. CDR1 and CDR2 from the germline V gene are SGHAT and FQNNGV. The CDR3 sequence is CASSFGQGTIQYF. The full variable domain, completed using reference TRBV11-2 and TRBJ2-4, is EAGVAQSPRYKIIEKRQSVAFWCNPISGHATLYWYQQILGQGPKLLIQFQNNGVVDDSQLPKDRFSAERLKGVDSTLKIQPAKLEDSAVYLCASSFGQGTIQYFGAGTRLSVL.

The V gene is TRBV29-1, the J gene TRBJ2-1; no DNA is available, so the TRBD1 call from TCRdb remains unchecked. Per the germline V gene, CDR1 is SQVTM and CDR2 is ANQGSEA. The CDR3 runs 15 residues. The CDR3 reads CSVEDRGLAYNEQFF.

This chain joins TRBV5-4 and TRBJ2-3; the TRBD2 assignment by TCRdb is unverifiable without DNA. Germline V gene data show CDR1 as SGHNT and CDR2 as YYREEE (reference sequence). The CDR3 is 16 residues long. The CDR3 loop reads CASSTEAGAGTDTQYF. Drawing the rest from reference TRBV5-4 and TRBJ2-3, the complete variable domain is ETGVTQSPTHLIKTRGQQVTLRCSSQSGHNTVSWYQQALGQGPQFIFQYYREEENGRGNFPPRFSGLQFPNYSSELNVNALELDDSALYLCASSTEAGAGTDTQYFGPGTRLTVL.